The next 3 T cell receptor beta chains were all read from a single sample in a study of glioma-infiltrating T cells after dendritic cell vaccination. The assay was immunoSEQ multiplex PCR, and TCRdb's table has in-frame clones only and misses some. The table has 100,000 or so clones, over 75% seen once. The sample consisted of blood, taken before dendritic cell vaccination. The receptors originated from a human donor with glioblastoma.

This chain uses TRBV18 with TRBJ1-1; D gene unclear. Looked up from germline, CDR1 is KGHSH and CDR2 is LQKENI. The CDR3 has 16 amino acids. V was pared by 0 bases and J by 4 bases, with 15 bases between. The CDR3 protein is CASSPPEDARSTEAFF. CDR3 coding DNA: TGTGCCAGCTCACCACCGGAAGACGCGAGGAGCACTGAAGCTTTCTTT.

The chain is built from TRBV5-1 and TRBJ1-5; TRBD1 agrees at 7 bases. Trimming cost V 2 bases and J 0 bases; bases outside gene matches: 2. In germline, CDR1 is SGHRS, CDR2 YFSETQ. This CDR3 contains 15 residues. DNA for the CDR3: TGCGCCAGCAGCTTACAGGGGACTAGCAATCAGCCCCAGCATTTT. This codes for CASSLQGTSNQPQHF.

A few counts support this clone. This rearrangement joins TRBV28 to TRBJ2-7; D not resolved. CDR3 size: 12 residues. Per germline, CDR1 MDHEN and CDR2 SYDVKM. Trimming cost V 3 bases and J 7 bases, with 10 bases left between them. The CDR3 spells CASSFSQTEQYF. For the CDR3, the DNA is TGTGCCAGCAGTTTTTCTCAGACAGAGCAGTACTTC.